This TCR beta chain was recorded in a study of cytomegalovirus exposure and HLA in healthy donors. Study results and caveats: Cytomegalovirus association was assigned to about 150 TCR beta chains.

The PCR employed 60 Vbeta primers together with 13 Jbeta primers. TCRdb's copy holds only in-frame clones and misses some; the assay was immunoSEQ multiplex PCR. The table has about 170,000 clones, around 79% seen once; the top ten hold around 0.97%. Concerning this clone itself: Its target is not known.

Germline V gene data show CDR1 as MNHEY and CDR2 as SMNVEV (reference sequence). CDR3 length: 15 amino acids. The ends were cut back, 2 bases at V and 6 bases at J, with 17 bases in the middle. V is TRBV27 and J is TRBJ2-7; D possibly corresponds to TRBD1 (6 bases). Sample: PBMCs. This TCR came from a woman in her 50s in good health and CMV-seropositive. The CDR3 protein is CASSLTKGRGAEQYF. The CDR3 coding sequence is TGTGCCAGCAGTTTAACCAAGGGCAGGGGAGCCGAGCAGTACTTC.